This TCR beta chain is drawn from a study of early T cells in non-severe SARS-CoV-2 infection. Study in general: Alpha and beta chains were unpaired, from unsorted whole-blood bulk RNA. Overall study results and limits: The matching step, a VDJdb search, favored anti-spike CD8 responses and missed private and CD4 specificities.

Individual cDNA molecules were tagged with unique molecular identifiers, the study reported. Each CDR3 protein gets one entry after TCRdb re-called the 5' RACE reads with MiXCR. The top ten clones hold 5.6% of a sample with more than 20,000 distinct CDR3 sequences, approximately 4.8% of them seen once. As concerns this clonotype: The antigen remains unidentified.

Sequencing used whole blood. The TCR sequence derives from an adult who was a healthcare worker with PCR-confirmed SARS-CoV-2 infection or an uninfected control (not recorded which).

This chain's CDR3 is CASSPYIAGALSYNEQFF. The CDR3 nucleotides are TGTGCCAGCAGCCCTTACATAGCGGGGGCCCTATCATACAATGAGCAGTTCTTC. The chain couples TRBV7-9 to TRBJ2-1; 9 positions match TRBD2. Per the germline V gene, CDR1 is SEHNR and CDR2 is FQNEAQ (reference sequence). CDR3 length: 18 amino acids. J gave up 4 bases and V 5 bases, and 15 bases lay outside the gene matches. The entire variable domain, with the rest obtained from reference TRBV7-9 and TRBJ2-1, is as follows: DTGVSQNPRHKITKRGQNVTFRCDPISEHNRLYWYRQTLGQGPEFLTYFQNEAQLEKSRLLSDRFSAERPKGSFSTLEIQRTEQGDSAMYLCASSPYIAGALSYNEQFFGPGTRLTVL.